This T cell receptor beta chain was sequenced during a study of T cell responses to AZD1222 COVID-19 vaccine. TCRdb's copy holds only in-frame clones and misses some; the assay was immunoSEQ multiplex PCR. The sample includes some 120,000 clones, about 89% of them seen just once. Germline V gives CDR1 SNHLY, CDR2 FYNNEI. V lost 8 bases, J lost 7 bases, and 10 bases stayed unmatched. The CDR3 spans 14 residues. The genes are TRBV2 and TRBJ2-7; 11 bases fit TRBD2. Specimen: peripheral blood, collected on day 0 of AZD1222 vaccination. The origin of this receptor is an adult in good health. CDR3 sequence: CASRLLAGGSEQYF. The CDR3 DNA follows: TGTGCCAGCCGACTTCTAGCGGGAGGATCTGAGCAGTACTTC.